One and the same sample provided the 30 T cell receptor beta chains below, sequenced in a study of cytomegalovirus exposure and HLA in healthy donors. The data were produced by immunoSEQ multiplex PCR, yet TCRdb's version contains in-frame clones alone and is incomplete. The top ten clones hold around 1.6% of a sample with about 78,000 clones, about 96% of them seen once. The sequencing sample was made of PBMCs. Receptors were obtained from a man aged 18 to 35 in good health and CMV-seropositive.

This chain uses TRBV30 with TRBJ1-2; 11 bases line up with TRBD1. The ends lost 3 bases at V and 2 bases at J; junction bases unmatched: 5. Germline V gene sequence: CDR1 GTSNPN, CDR2 SVGIG (reference sequence). The CDR3 has 15 residues. The CDR3 coding sequence is TGTGCCTGGAGCCGGGACAGGGGGTTGAACTATGGCTACACCTTC. Translation: CAWSRDRGLNYGYTF.

This clone was seen a single time. The chain carries TRBV11-3 and TRBJ2-1, with D tentatively TRBD2 (5 bases). The CDR3 spans 17 residues. In germline, CDR1 is SGHNT, CDR2 YENEEA. The germline V and J ends were trimmed by 0 bases and 2 bases, with 14 bases remaining between them. The CDR3 reads CASSLETSASPYNEQFF. CDR3 DNA: TGTGCCAGCAGCTTAGAAACCTCGGCTAGCCCCTACAATGAGCAGTTCTTC.

The V call is TRBV7-8, the J call TRBJ2-5, with 7 bases aligning to TRBD1. The CDR3 extends over 14 amino acids. Germline V lookup: CDR1 SGHVS, CDR2 FQNEAQ. V gave up 4 bases and J gave up 5 bases; unmatched junction bases: 7. The CDR3 coding sequence is TGTGCCAGCAGCTCGACAGGGACCAAGGAGACCCAGTACTTC. Translated: CASSSTGTKETQYF.

The genes are TRBV6-1 and TRBJ1-1; 7 bases agree with TRBD1. The CDR3 is 13 amino acids. Germline CDR1 is MNHNS and CDR2 is SASEGT. V gave up 5 bases and J gave up 7 bases; unmatched junction bases: 7. The DNA of the CDR3 is TGTGCCAGCAGTCTGAATGACAGGGTTGAAGCTTTCTTT. This codes for CASSLNDRVEAFF.

The V gene is TRBV28, the J gene TRBJ1-3; D possibly corresponds to TRBD1 (6 bases). The germline V gene has CDR1 MDHEN and CDR2 SYDVKM. Trimming removed 4 bases from V and 7 bases from J, with 20 bases in between. This CDR3 has 16 amino acids. The CDR3 loop is CASSSEFWGRFNTIYF. DNA of the CDR3: TGTGCCAGCAGTTCCGAGTTTTGGGGGCGTTTTAACACCATATATTTT.

The V call is TRBV27, the J call TRBJ2-1; TRBD2 is a possible D gene (6 bases). Trimming pared 2 bases from V and 6 bases from J, leaving 8 bases between. The CDR3 has 13 residues. CDR1 and CDR2 (germline): MNHEY, SMNVEV (reference sequence). The CDR3 reads CASSLPTSNEQFF. CDR3 sequence (DNA): TGTGCCAGCAGTTTACCGACTAGCAATGAGCAGTTCTTC.

The chain has TRBV4-1 and TRBJ1-5; D is undetermined. From germline, CDR1 is MGHRA and CDR2 YSYEKL. V was pared by 1 base and J by 3 bases, with 16 bases between. This CDR3 region has 17 residues. In nucleotides, the CDR3 is TGCGCCAGCAGCCAAGGGCGGGCGGCTCTTATCAATCAGCCCCAGCATTTT. It specifies CASSQGRAALINQPQHF.

The V and J genes are TRBV10-1 and TRBJ2-7; 8 bases agree with TRBD2. The CDR3 has 15 residues. Trimming cost V 2 bases and J 7 bases; bases outside gene matches: 10. Germline V CDR1 and CDR2: WNHNN, SYGVQD (reference sequence). CDR3 DNA sequence: TGCGCCAGCAGTGAGACGGGACTAGAGGTCGGTGAGCAGTACTTC. This translates into CASSETGLEVGEQYF.

The V gene is TRBV27, the J gene TRBJ1-5; possible D gene TRBD1, 5 bases. Germline CDR1 reads MNHEY; CDR2 reads SMNVEV (reference sequence). Trimming cost V 0 bases and J 7 bases, with 13 bases left between them. The CDR3 spans 15 residues. The CDR3 protein is CASSLSGIKGQPQHF. For the CDR3, the DNA is TGTGCCAGCAGTTTATCAGGGATCAAGGGGCAGCCCCAGCATTTT.

J is TRBJ2-7 and V is TRBV25-1; D uncertain. Trimming pared 6 bases from V and 3 bases from J, leaving 6 bases between. Germline loops: CDR1 MGHDK, CDR2 SYGVNS. The CDR3 spans 11 residues. CDR3 amino acids: CASSVLYEQYF. The CDR3 coding sequence is TGTGCCAGCAGCGTCCTCTACGAGCAGTACTTC.

The chain couples TRBV7-9 to TRBJ2-1, with 7 bases lining up with TRBD1. In germline, CDR1 is SEHNR, CDR2 FQNEAQ (reference sequence). J was trimmed by 4 bases and V by 3 bases; bases with no gene match: 9. The CDR3 sequence is 16 residues long. The DNA for the CDR3 is TGTGCCAGCAGCTTGTGGACAGGAACGGGGTACAATGAGCAGTTCTTC. Amino acids: CASSLWTGTGYNEQFF.

J is TRBJ2-3 and V is TRBV19; D is unclear. Trimming stripped 5 bases from V and 0 bases from J, with 6 bases between. CDR3 length: 13 residues. Germline V gives CDR1 LNHDA, CDR2 SQIVND (reference sequence). CDR3 nucleotide sequence: TGTGCCAGTAGTGGAGCTAGCACAGATACGCAGTATTTT. It is translated as CASSGASTDTQYF.

The chain combines TRBV5-5 with TRBJ2-1, with 8 nucleotides matching TRBD2. The CDR3 contains 15 residues. V lost 4 bases and J lost 5; bases outside the gene matches: 8. From germline, CDR1 is SGHKS and CDR2 YYEKEE (reference sequence). CDR3 amino acids: CASSPPLAGNNEQFF. The CDR3 DNA reads as TGTGCCAGCAGCCCACCTCTAGCGGGTAACAATGAGCAGTTCTTC.

This chain connects TRBV18 to TRBJ1-1; TRBD1 matches 8 bases. Germline V gene lookup returns CDR1 KGHSH and CDR2 LQKENI. The CDR3 sequence is 14 residues long. The J segment lost 5 bases and the V segment lost 3 bases, leaving 5 bases of the junction unmatched. The CDR3: CASSPRQGLTEAFF. The CDR3 region has the DNA TGTGCCAGCTCACCTCGACAGGGGTTGACTGAAGCTTTCTTT.

The gene calls are TRBV9 and TRBJ2-2; TRBD2 matches 8 bases. Germline V gene lookup returns CDR1 SGDLS and CDR2 YYNGEE. CDR3 length equals 18 residues. The V segment lost 3 bases and the J segment 2 bases; nucleotides outside the gene matches: 12. The CDR3 sequence is CASSDSPREVHNTGELFF. Here the CDR3 DNA reads TGTGCCAGCAGCGACTCTCCGCGGGAGGTTCATAACACCGGGGAGCTGTTTTTT.

The genes are TRBV19 and TRBJ1-1; D is ambiguous. V lost 1 base to trimming and J lost 7 bases, with 7 bases between them. CDR3 length: 12 amino acids. Per the germline V gene, CDR1 is LNHDA and CDR2 is SQIVND (reference sequence). The CDR3 bases are TGTGCCAGTAGTATAGGAGGGAGTGAAGCTTTCTTT. Amino acid sequence: CASSIGGSEAFF.

The V call is TRBV10-3, the J call TRBJ1-2; 8 bases fit TRBD1. After removal of 5 bases from V and 1 base from J, the junction contained 3 bases not matched to a gene. The germline CDR1 and CDR2 sequences are ENHRY and SYGVKD. The length of the CDR3 is 14 residues. The CDR3: CAISYGTGNYGYTF. The CDR3 DNA sequence: TGTGCCATCAGTTACGGGACAGGTAACTATGGCTACACCTTC.

The V call is TRBV6-5, the J call TRBJ2-5; TRBD2 might be the D (6 bases). Trimming removed 6 bases at V and 7 bases at J, with 18 bases between. The CDR3 spans 14 residues. Germline V lookup: CDR1 MNHEY, CDR2 SVGAGI. The CDR3 DNA follows: TGTGCCAGCAGCGATCCGGGCCCCGGGGGGACCCAGTACTTC. It translates to CASSDPGPGGTQYF.

This sequence joins TRBV11-2 and TRBJ2-2; D remains unclear. The V gene lost 3 bases and the J gene lost 8 bases, with 16 bases spanning the gap. This CDR3 spans 15 amino acids. Germline loops: CDR1 SGHAT, CDR2 FQNNGV. CDR3 protein: CASSFFAVTPGELFF. The CDR3 region has the DNA TGTGCCAGCAGCTTTTTCGCGGTTACACCGGGGGAGCTGTTTTTT.

The chain joins TRBV6-6 to TRBJ2-7, with D perhaps TRBD2 (5 bases). CDR1 is MNHNY, CDR2 SVGAGI, per germline (reference sequence). Trimming took off 6 bases at V and 3 bases at J, with 12 bases between the two ends. This CDR3 is 13 amino acids long. For the CDR3, the DNA is TGTGCCAGCAGATCCGGAGGTTACTACGAGCAGTACTTC. This encodes CASRSGGYYEQYF.

V usage is TRBV4-1 and J usage is TRBJ2-2; possibly TRBD1 for D (6 bases). Trimming pared 3 bases from V and 6 bases from J, leaving 8 bases between. The CDR3 consists of 13 residues. Looked up from germline, CDR1 is MGHRA and CDR2 is YSYEKL. The CDR3 loop is CASSQSGAGELFF. In nucleotides, the CDR3 is TGCGCCAGCAGCCAGTCAGGGGCCGGGGAGCTGTTTTTT.

This clone was detected only once. The chain's CDR3 is CASSVGGPTGEAFF. The DNA for the CDR3 is TGTGCCAGCAGCGTAGGAGGGCCAACGGGTGAAGCTTTCTTT. The chain combines TRBV9 with TRBJ1-1; unclear D gene. Germline V gives CDR1 SGDLS, CDR2 YYNGEE. V lost 0 bases and J 7 bases, leaving 13 bases between the germline ends. The CDR3 extends over 14 amino acids.

The chain carries TRBV7-6 and TRBJ2-2, with 11 nucleotides matching TRBD2. CDR1 SGHVS and CDR2 FNYEAQ come from the germline V gene. The V gene end was trimmed by 1 base and the J gene end by 6 bases; junction bases not matched to a gene: 4. This CDR3 comprises 16 residues. The CDR3 protein is CASSLELAGVAGELFF. In nucleotides, the CDR3 is TGTGCCAGCAGCTTAGAACTAGCGGGAGTGGCCGGGGAGCTGTTTTTT.

This clone appeared once. The gene calls are TRBV4-1 and TRBJ1-2; TRBD1 matches at 9 bases. The junction had 12 bases not matched to a gene; V was cut back by 3 bases and J by 4 bases. The CDR3 has 17 residues. Germline-derived CDR1 and CDR2 are MGHRA and YSYEKL. The CDR3 DNA sequence: TGCGCCAGCAGCCAGGGGGGACAGGGATCACCTCCCTATGGCTACACCTTC. Protein product: CASSQGGQGSPPYGYTF.

V gene TRBV10-2 combines with J gene TRBJ2-7, with 7 bases fitting TRBD2. With V trimmed by 3 bases and J by 2 bases, 4 bases remained unmatched. This CDR3 is built from 14 residues. CDR1 WSHSY and CDR2 SAAADI come from the germline V gene. The CDR3 sequence: CASSEAGSAYEQYF. For the CDR3, the DNA is TGCGCCAGCAGTGAAGCGGGGAGCGCCTACGAGCAGTACTTC.

The chain carries TRBV27 and TRBJ2-1; TRBD2 matches at 9 bases. CDR3 length equals 12 residues. The junction had 5 bases not matched to a gene; V was cut back by 10 bases and J by 7 bases. Germline CDR1 is MNHEY and CDR2 is SMNVEV (reference sequence). The CDR3 nucleotides read TGTGCCATCCGGCGGGGGGGTAATGAGCAGTTCTTC. As protein: CAIRRGGNEQFF.

In DNA, the CDR3 is TGTGCCAGCAACCCCGGGATGGACACCGGGGAGCTGTTTTTT. Amino acid sequence: CASNPGMDTGELFF. The rearrangement joins TRBV2 to TRBJ2-2, with a possible D match to TRBD2 (5 bases). This CDR3 comprises 14 residues. Germline loops: CDR1 SNHLY, CDR2 FYNNEI. V was pared by 7 bases and J by 3 bases, with 12 bases between.

The chain uses TRBV5-6 and TRBJ2-7; 10 bases agree with TRBD2. This CDR3 spans 16 amino acids. J was trimmed by 4 bases and V by 0 bases; bases with no gene match: 7. CDR1 is SGHDT, CDR2 YYEEEE, per germline. CDR3 nucleotide sequence: TGTGCCAGCAGCTTGGTCGTACTAGCGGGAAGGTACGAGCAGTACTTC. This sequence encodes CASSLVVLAGRYEQYF. Together with reference TRBV5-6 and TRBJ2-7, the CDR3 gives the full variable domain: DAGVTQSPTHLIKTRGQQVTLRCSPKSGHDTVSWYQQALGQGPQFIFQYYEEEERQRGNFPDRFSGHQFPNYSSELNVNALLLGDSALYLCASSLVVLAGRYEQYFGPGTRLTVT.

This clone was detected only once. The chain recombines TRBV19 with TRBJ1-1; unclear D gene. V was pared by 3 bases and J by 4 bases, with 9 bases between. Germline V CDR1 and CDR2: LNHDA, SQIVND (reference sequence). This CDR3 has 13 residues. The CDR3, as DNA: TGTGCCAGTAGTATTGAGGGTGGCACTGAAGCTTTCTTT. It encodes CASSIEGGTEAFF.

The CDR3 sequence: CASGLAVNTEAFF. In DNA, the CDR3 is TGTGCCAGCGGCCTGGCGGTGAACACTGAAGCTTTCTTT. The rearrangement uses TRBV6-5 and TRBJ1-1, with no clear D. Trimming cost V 8 bases and J 0 bases, with 10 bases left between them. Germline V CDR1 and CDR2: MNHEY, SVGAGI. CDR3 size: 13 residues.